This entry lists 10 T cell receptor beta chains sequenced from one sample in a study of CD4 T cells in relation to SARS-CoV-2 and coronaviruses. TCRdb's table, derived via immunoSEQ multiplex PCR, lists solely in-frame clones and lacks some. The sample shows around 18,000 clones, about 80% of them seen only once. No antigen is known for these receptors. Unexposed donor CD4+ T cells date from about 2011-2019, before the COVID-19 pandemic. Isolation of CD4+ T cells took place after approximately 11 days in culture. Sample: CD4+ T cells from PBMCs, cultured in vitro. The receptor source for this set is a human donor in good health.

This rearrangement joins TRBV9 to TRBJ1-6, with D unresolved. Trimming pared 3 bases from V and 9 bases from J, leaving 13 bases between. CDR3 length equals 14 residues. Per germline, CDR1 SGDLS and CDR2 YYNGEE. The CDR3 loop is CASSGGVQFSPLHF. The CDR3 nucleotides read TGTGCCAGCAGCGGTGGAGTTCAATTTTCACCCCTCCACTTT. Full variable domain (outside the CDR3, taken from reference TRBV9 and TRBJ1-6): DSGVTQTPKHLITATGQRVTLRCSPRSGDLSVYWYQQSLDQGLQFLIQYYNGEERAKGNILERFSAQQFPDLHSELNLSSLELGDSALYFCASSGGVQFSPLHFGNGTRLTVT.

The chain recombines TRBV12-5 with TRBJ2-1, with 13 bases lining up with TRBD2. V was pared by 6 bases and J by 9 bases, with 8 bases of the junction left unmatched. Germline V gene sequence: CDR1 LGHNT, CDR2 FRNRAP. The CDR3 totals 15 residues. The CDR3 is CASGETSGRALEQFF. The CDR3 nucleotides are TGTGCTAGTGGGGAAACTAGCGGGAGGGCACTTGAGCAGTTCTTC.

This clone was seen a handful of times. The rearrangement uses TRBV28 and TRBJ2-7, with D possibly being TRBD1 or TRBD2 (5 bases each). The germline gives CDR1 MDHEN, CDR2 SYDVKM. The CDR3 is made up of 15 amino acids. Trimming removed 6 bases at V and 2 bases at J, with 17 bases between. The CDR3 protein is CASSGTGTATYEQYF. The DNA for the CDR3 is TGTGCCAGCAGCGGAACCGGGACGGCTACCTACGAGCAGTACTTC.

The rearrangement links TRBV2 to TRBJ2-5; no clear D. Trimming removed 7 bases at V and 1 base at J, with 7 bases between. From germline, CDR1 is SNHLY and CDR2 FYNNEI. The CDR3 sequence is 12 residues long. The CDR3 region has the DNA TGTGCCAGCACTGGATCCCAAGAGACCCAGTACTTC. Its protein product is CASTGSQETQYF.

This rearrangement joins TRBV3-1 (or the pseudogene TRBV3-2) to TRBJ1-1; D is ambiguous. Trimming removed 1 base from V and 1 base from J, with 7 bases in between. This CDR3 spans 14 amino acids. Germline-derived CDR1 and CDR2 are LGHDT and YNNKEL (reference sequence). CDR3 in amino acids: CASSQVPGNTEAFF. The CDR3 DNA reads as TGTGCCAGCAGCCAAGTACCTGGGAACACTGAAGCTTTCTTT.

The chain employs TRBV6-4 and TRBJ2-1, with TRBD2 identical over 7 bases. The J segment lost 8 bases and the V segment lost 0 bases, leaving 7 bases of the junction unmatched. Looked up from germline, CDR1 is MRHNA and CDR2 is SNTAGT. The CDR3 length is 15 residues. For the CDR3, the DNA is TGTGCCAGCAGTGACTCGCTAGCGGCTGCGGATGAGCAGTTCTTC. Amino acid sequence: CASSDSLAAADEQFF.

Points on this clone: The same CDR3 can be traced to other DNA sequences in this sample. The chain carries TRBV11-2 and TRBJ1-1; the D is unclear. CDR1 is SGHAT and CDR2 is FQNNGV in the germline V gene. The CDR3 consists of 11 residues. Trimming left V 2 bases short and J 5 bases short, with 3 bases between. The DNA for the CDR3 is TGTGCCAGCAGCTTACGTACTGAAGCTTTCTTT. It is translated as CASSLRTEAFF.

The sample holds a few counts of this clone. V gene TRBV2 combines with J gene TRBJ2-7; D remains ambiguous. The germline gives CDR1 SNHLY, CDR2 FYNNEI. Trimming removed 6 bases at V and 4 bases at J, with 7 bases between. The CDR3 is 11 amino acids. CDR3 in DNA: TGTGCCAGCAGGGCGGAGTACGAGCAGTACTTC. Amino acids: CASRAEYEQYF.

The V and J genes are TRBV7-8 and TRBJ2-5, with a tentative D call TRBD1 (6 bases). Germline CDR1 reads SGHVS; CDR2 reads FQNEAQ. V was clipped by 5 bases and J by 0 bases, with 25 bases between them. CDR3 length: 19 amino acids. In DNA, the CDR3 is TGTGCCAGCAGCCCACGAGGGGGATATTACGGAGCGGACCAAGAGACCCAGTACTTC. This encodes CASSPRGGYYGADQETQYF.

The CDR3 bases are TGTGCCAGCAGACTGGGGGGGCGGGCCTACGAGACCCAGTACTTC. It specifies CASRLGGRAYETQYF. The J gene is TRBJ2-5, the V gene TRBV11-2, with a possible D match to TRBD2 (7 bases). V was clipped by 6 bases and J by 5 bases, with 19 bases between them. The germline gives CDR1 SGHAT, CDR2 FQNNGV. The length of the CDR3 is 15 residues.